This TCR beta chain was recorded in a study of shared clonotypes between healthy human individuals (dated by TCRdb to about 2020). Regarding the complete study: A couple of women and a few men aged 18 to 49 years were included in the cohort. Leukapheresis yielded between about 0.94 and 8.9 billion PBMCs per donor. To increase sequencing depth and limit assay-specific biases, TCR repertoire library preparation and sequencing were carried out by different laboratories using diverse techniques. To estimate repertoire size and how much clonotypes are shared between individuals, the study performed deep sequencing of blood TCR repertoires from a few healthy adults. For each donor, CD4 naive and CD4 memory were each run on three plates, CD8 naive on two plates, and CD8 memory on one plate.

Worth noting for this clone: Its binding antigen is unknown. Base qualities are not provided; no much larger clone lies one nucleotide away.

CD8 naive samples were CD45RO-negative cells positively selected for CCR7, giving a CD45RA+CCR7+ population that excluded TemRA cells. Donors were healthy HIV-negative adults with no recently reported acute infections or vaccinations. Only Caucasian adults living in Nashville, Tennessee, USA were represented among the donors. Blood was collected by leukapheresis, and PBMCs were isolated by Ficoll-Histopaque density gradient centrifugation and then cryopreserved in liquid nitrogen vapor phase. Analytical flow cytometry was used to check the purity and quantity of every magnetically sorted T cell population. Genomic DNA was isolated from each sorted fraction and quantified by UV absorbance on a Nanodrop 2000c. Using the deep immunoSEQ assay, TCR CDR3 regions were amplified from genomic DNA by multiplex PCR. Extracted genomic DNA from each cell subset was distributed evenly across all wells of several immunoSEQ 96-well plates, and each plate was treated as a replicate. Each replicate PCR for sorted subsets received around 200 ng genomic DNA, equal to about 30,000 T cell genomes. The purified libraries were quantified using a Qubit 3.0 fluorometer, sized with a Bioanalyzer 2100, and then quantified again using the KAPA Library Quantification kit. Each immunoSEQ 96-well plate was sequenced on its own single-read 150-cycle Illumina NextSeq 550 flow cell. As for the authors' bioinformatics: Because the immunoSEQ output included only junctional sequences and no quality scores, the filtering could not be the same as the filtering used for full-length reads. To assign V/J genes and CDR3, sequences were annotated against IMGT germline references using PyIR, a Python wrapper for IgBLAST v1.9. Reads with weak V/J assignments (E-value above 1e-6), missing CDR3, stop codons, out-of-frame junctions, or ambiguous translated residues were removed. V3J clonotypes were defined as sequences sharing an identical inferred V gene, J gene, and CDR3 amino acid sequence. Percentage overlap between repertoires was calculated by dividing the number of shared unique clonotypes by the size of the smaller repertoire. RTK rarefaction, the Chao1 estimator, and Recon v2.1 estimates of unobserved clonotypes were used to assess repertoire richness. Generation probabilities were computed with OLGA for all TCRbeta clonotypes obtained by the gDNA method from several donors. Here the immuneACCESS table is served through TCRdb, limited to in-frame sequences with V and J called. Missing clones are a known gap in these copies; in checked studies unresolved V genes cover under half, and the rest lacks a known reason. V and J calls and clone size are as listed in that table; D and trimming were resolved from the DNA. The sample table lists around 610,000 clones, 96% of them with a count of one. Approximately 0.1% of the sample is in the top ten clones.

Results the study describes overall, beyond this receptor: Incomplete sequencing was indicated by rarefaction of sorted-subset datasets, despite the large sequencing depth. Sampling was restricted to blood, and TCR repertoires in tissue are likely to differ from TCR repertoires in blood. Because the study included only a small number of donors, the genetic and exposure-history diversity represented was limited. Larger estimated clonotype richness was generally found for naive subsets than for memory subsets. Higher generation probabilities were observed for clonotypes shared by all four sorted-subset donors than for non-shared clonotypes. When four donors were compared, the shared fraction of clonotypes was around 5% for naive CD4, 3.5% for naive CD8, roughly 2.5% for memory CD4, and 0.4% for memory CD8. Based on pairwise subsampling, the degree of clonotype sharing among donors was expected to be affected by sequencing depth.

The receptor comes from a woman aged 25-40 years in good health. Sequenced: naive CD8+ T cells sorted from blood. According to the study, the label for this sample's cell subset or site signals: CD45RA+CCR7+.

The sequenced DNA: TGTGCCAGTAGTATACCAGGGGGTTGGTATGAGCAGTTCTTC. Its coded protein is CASSIPGGWYEQFF. Recombination linked TRBV19 to TRBJ2-1; TRBD1 fits 7 bases in the junction. Measured from the cysteine to the phenylalanine, the CDR3 is 14 residues long. The retained sequence is limited to the CDR3, 42 bases, with the frame set at the first base. Via the germline V gene (reference sequence), CDR1 is LNHDA and CDR2 SQIVND. Ends trimmed: V by 2 bases, J by 8 bases; bases unmatched to a gene: 6.